The present TCR beta chain was sequenced within a study of shared clonotypes between healthy human individuals. The wider study: There were three CD4 naive, three CD4 memory, two CD8 naive and one CD8 memory plates per donor. Overall study results and limits: Sorted-subset sequencing was shown by rarefaction to be incomplete despite large depth. With a handful of donors compared, roughly 5% of naive CD4 clonotypes were shared.

Investigators spread the genomic DNA of each subset evenly over several immunoSEQ plates. Measured with immunoSEQ multiplex PCR; TCRdb has only the in-frame clones, and not every one. The table records 850,000 to 1,100,000 clones, approximately 80% of them present only once. To note about this clone: The antigen remains undetermined.

Germline trimming cut 4 bases from V and 3 bases from J; bases unmatched to any gene: 2. Germline lookup yields CDR1 SGHTA and CDR2 FQGTGA. The length of the CDR3 is 15 residues. Input material: memory CD4+ T cells from PBMCs. Specified subset: CD45RA-negative fraction. The chain links TRBV7-3 to TRBJ2-1; 11 positions agree with TRBD2. This TCR derives from a man aged 18 to 35 in good health. Some clones in this sample may be carry-over from other donors' samples. Here the CDR3 DNA reads TGTGCCAGCAGCTCCACTAGCGGGAGCTACAATGAGCAGTTCTTC. Translating gives CASSSTSGSYNEQFF.